A single T cell receptor (beta chain) is shown here with its context. This specimen belongs to a study of T cell changes during pregnancy in multiple sclerosis. Sequenced by immunoSEQ multiplex PCR; TCRdb stores in-frame clones only, minus some. The profile covers about 93,000 clones, with 80% to 95% appearing a single time and around 2% taken by the ten largest. V was trimmed by 2 bases and J by 3 bases, leaving 11 bases between them. CDR1 is SGDLS and CDR2 is YYNGEE in the germline V gene. The CDR3 has 14 residues. Specimen: peripheral blood, collected after pregnancy. This receptor was taken from a female donor with multiple sclerosis, enrolled in a pregnancy study. This chain joins TRBV9 and TRBJ1-1; D remains ambiguous. The CDR3 spells CASSVTSRDTEAFF. In nucleotides, the CDR3 is TGTGCCAGCAGCGTGACTAGCCGGGACACTGAAGCTTTCTTT.